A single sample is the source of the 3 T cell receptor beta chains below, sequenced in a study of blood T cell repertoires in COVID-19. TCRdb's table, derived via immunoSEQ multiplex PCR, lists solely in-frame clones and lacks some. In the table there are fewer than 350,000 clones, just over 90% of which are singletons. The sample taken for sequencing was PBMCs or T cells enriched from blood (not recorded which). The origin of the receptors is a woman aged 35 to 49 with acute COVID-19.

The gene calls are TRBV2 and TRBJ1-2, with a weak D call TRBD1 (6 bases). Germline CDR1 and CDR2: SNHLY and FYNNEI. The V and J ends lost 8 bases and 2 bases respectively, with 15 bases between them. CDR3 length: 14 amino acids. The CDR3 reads CASSAGQRNYGYTF. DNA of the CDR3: TGTGCCAGCTCTGCCGGACAGCGCAACTATGGCTACACCTTC.

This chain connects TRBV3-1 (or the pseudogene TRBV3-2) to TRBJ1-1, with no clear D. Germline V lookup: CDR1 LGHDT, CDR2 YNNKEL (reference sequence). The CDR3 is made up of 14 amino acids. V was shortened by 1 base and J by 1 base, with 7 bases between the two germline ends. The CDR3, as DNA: TGTGCCAGCAGCCAAGCACACAGGAACACTGAAGCTTTCTTT. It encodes CASSQAHRNTEAFF.

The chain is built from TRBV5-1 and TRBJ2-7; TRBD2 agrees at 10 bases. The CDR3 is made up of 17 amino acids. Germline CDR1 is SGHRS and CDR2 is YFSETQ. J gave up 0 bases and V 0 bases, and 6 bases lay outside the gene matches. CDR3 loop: CASSLASGTSDSYEQYF. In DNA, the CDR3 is TGCGCCAGCAGCTTGGCCTCCGGGACTAGCGACTCCTACGAGCAGTACTTC.